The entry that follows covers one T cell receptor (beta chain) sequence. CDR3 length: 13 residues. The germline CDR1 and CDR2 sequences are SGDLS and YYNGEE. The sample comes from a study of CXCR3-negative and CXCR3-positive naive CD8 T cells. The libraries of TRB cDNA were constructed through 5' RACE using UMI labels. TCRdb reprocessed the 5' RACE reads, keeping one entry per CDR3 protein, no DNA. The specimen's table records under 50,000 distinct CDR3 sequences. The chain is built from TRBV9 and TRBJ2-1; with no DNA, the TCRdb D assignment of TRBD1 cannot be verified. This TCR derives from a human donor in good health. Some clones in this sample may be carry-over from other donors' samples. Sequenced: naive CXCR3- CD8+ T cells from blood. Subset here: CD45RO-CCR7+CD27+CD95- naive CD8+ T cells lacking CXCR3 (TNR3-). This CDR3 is CASSVDTALEQFF.